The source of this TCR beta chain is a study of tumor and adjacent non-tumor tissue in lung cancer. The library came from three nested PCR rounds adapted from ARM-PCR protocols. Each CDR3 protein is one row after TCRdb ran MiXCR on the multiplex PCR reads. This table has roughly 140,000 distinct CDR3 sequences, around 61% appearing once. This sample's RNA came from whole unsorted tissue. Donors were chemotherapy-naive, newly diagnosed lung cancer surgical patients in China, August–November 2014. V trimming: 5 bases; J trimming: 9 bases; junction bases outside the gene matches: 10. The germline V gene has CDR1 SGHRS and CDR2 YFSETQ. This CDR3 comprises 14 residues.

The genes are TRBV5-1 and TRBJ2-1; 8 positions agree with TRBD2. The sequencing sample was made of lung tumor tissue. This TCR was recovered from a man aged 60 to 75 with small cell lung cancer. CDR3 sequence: CASRTGTSSFEQFF. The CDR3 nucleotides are TGCGCCAGCAGAACCGGGACTAGTTCTTTTGAGCAGTTCTTC.